The 10 T cell receptor beta chains in this list originate from one sample, sequenced in a study of beta chain features in type 1 diabetes. Expressed TCRB transcripts got sequenced, as all isolated RNA was reverse transcribed. This table comes from immunoSEQ multiplex PCR, and its TCRdb copy is limited to in-frame clones, with some not included. The sample holds about 140,000 clones, approximately 10% seen once. Material: central memory CD4+ T cells from blood. The receptors originated from a woman in her 40s in good health.

This clone was counted a few times. The V gene is TRBV5-4, the J gene TRBJ2-1; no definite D call. Trimming left V 0 bases short and J 10 bases short, with 5 bases between. CDR1 and CDR2 from the germline V gene are SGHNT and YYREEE (reference sequence). The CDR3 is 11 residues long. In nucleotides, the CDR3 is TGTGCCAGCAGCTTGGAAATAGAGCAGTTCTTC. Amino acid sequence: CASSLEIEQFF.

The chain is built from TRBV7-9 and TRBJ2-7, with TRBD1 matching over 10 bases. This CDR3 has 14 amino acids. With V trimmed by 5 bases and J by 2 bases, 3 bases remained unmatched. Looked up from germline, CDR1 is SEHNR and CDR2 is FQNEAQ (reference sequence). The CDR3 sequence: CASSEGQGPYEQYF. CDR3 in DNA: TGTGCCAGCAGCGAGGGACAGGGGCCCTACGAGCAGTACTTC.

The V and J genes are TRBV7-2 and TRBJ2-5; TRBD1 is a possible D gene (5 bases). V was pared by 3 bases and J by 1 base, with 15 bases between. The CDR3 is 16 amino acids. Germline CDR1 is SGHTA and CDR2 is FQGNSA. The CDR3 loop reads CASSFGASISQETQYF. CDR3 sequence (DNA): TGTGCCAGCAGCTTTGGGGCCTCTATATCCCAAGAGACCCAGTACTTC.

The chain combines TRBV28 with TRBJ2-3; D is perhaps TRBD1 (6 bases). CDR1 is MDHEN and CDR2 is SYDVKM in the germline V gene. Trimming took off 8 bases at V and 5 bases at J, with 14 bases between the two ends. The CDR3 is 13 amino acids. CDR3 nucleotide sequence: TGTGCCAGCCAGAGGACGGGACAAGATACGCAGTATTTT. Translation gives CASQRTGQDTQYF. The full variable domain, completed using reference TRBV28 and TRBJ2-3, is DVKVTQSSRYLVKRTGEKVFLECVQDMDHENMFWYRQDPGLGLRLIYFSYDVKMKEKGDIPEGYSVSREKKERFSLILESASTNQTSMYLCASQRTGQDTQYFGPGTRLTVL.

V and J are TRBV6-1 and TRBJ2-5; 8 nucleotides line up with TRBD2. After removal of 4 bases from V and 5 bases from J, the junction contained 15 bases not matched to a gene. CDR3 length: 17 amino acids. The germline V gene has CDR1 MNHNS and CDR2 SASEGT. CDR3 nucleotide sequence: TGTGCCAGCAGTGCCCGTAGCGGGACTCCCTTGGGGGAGACCCAGTACTTC. It specifies CASSARSGTPLGETQYF.

The gene calls are TRBV7-2 and TRBJ2-5, with D possibly matching TRBD1 (6 bases). Germline loops: CDR1 SGHTA, CDR2 FQGNSA. With 5 bases removed from V and 5 bases from J, the gap between germline ends came to 15 bases. This CDR3 comprises 14 residues. CDR3 sequence (DNA): TGTGCCAGCAGCCCCACCTCAGGGGTTGAGACCCAGTACTTC. It specifies CASSPTSGVETQYF. Complete variable domain (other parts from reference TRBV7-2 and TRBJ2-5): GAGVSQSPSNKVTEKGKDVELRCDPISGHTALYWYRQSLGQGLEFLIYFQGNSAPDKSGLPSDRFSAERTGGSVSTLTIQRTQQEDSAVYLCASSPTSGVETQYFGPGTRLLVL.

The chain uses TRBV6-5 and TRBJ2-5; TRBD2 matches at 7 bases. Germline assignment: CDR1 MNHEY and CDR2 SVGAGI. The trim removed 6 bases at V and 5 bases at J, leaving 9 bases unmatched. The CDR3 sequence is 14 residues long. Written as DNA, the CDR3 is TGTGCCAGCAGCCGTCCCGGGGGGAGGGAGACCCAGTACTTC. Translation: CASSRPGGRETQYF.

This clone was recorded a few times. This chain joins TRBV6-5 and TRBJ2-4; D is unclear. V shed 4 bases and J shed 3 bases, with 13 bases lying between them. This CDR3 region has 15 residues. Germline V gene sequence: CDR1 MNHEY, CDR2 SVGAGI. This chain's CDR3 is CASSSRQVGKNIQYF. The CDR3 DNA is TGTGCCAGCAGTTCCCGGCAGGTCGGCAAAAACATTCAGTACTTC.

The V and J genes are TRBV7-9 and TRBJ2-1, with 9 bases identical to TRBD1. With 5 bases clipped from V and 4 bases from J, the junction kept 6 bases outside the gene matches. Per germline, CDR1 SEHNR and CDR2 FQNEAQ (reference sequence). This CDR3 region has 15 residues. The CDR3 DNA is TGTGCCAGCAGCGTCGGACAGGGGCGATACAATGAGCAGTTCTTC. Translated: CASSVGQGRYNEQFF.

This clone was detected only a few times. The chain couples TRBV9 to TRBJ2-1; D perhaps matches TRBD1 (6 bases). The CDR3 is 13 amino acids. The V gene's germline CDR1 is SGDLS and CDR2 YYNGEE. Trimming stripped 4 bases from V and 11 bases from J, with 16 bases between. In nucleotides, the CDR3 is TGTGCCAGCAGCACCCAAAGACAGGAACAGCAGTTCTTC. This codes for CASSTQRQEQQFF. Full variable domain (remainder filled in from reference TRBV9 and TRBJ2-1): DSGVTQTPKHLITATGQRVTLRCSPRSGDLSVYWYQQSLDQGLQFLIQYYNGEERAKGNILERFSAQQFPDLHSELNLSSLELGDSALYFCASSTQRQEQQFFGPGTRLTVL.